This T cell receptor beta chain comes out of a study of tissue T cells after allogeneic stem cell transplantation. As for the study in general: Four unmodified and three CD34-selected T-cell-depleted grafts went to graft-versus-host disease patients. General study points: Motif-based clustering found tissue-specific repertoire signatures shared across patients, though few clones were shared. In patients and mice, blood and spleen missed much of tissue repertoire.

A word on this clone: The antigen is not known.

The CDR3 is 14 residues long. V was clipped by 0 bases and J by 8 bases, with 10 bases between them. Per germline, CDR1 LGHDT and CDR2 YNNKEL (reference sequence). TCRdb's copy holds only in-frame clones and misses some; the assay was immunoSEQ multiplex PCR. This table has roughly 25,000 clones, about 90% appearing once. This TCR was sampled from a male donor at least 60 years old who later had graft-versus-host disease after an allogeneic stem cell transplant. The rearrangement links TRBV3-1 (or the pseudogene TRBV3-2) to TRBJ1-4; no reliable D call. The material was blood, obtained before transplantation. CDR3 nucleotides: TGTGCCAGCAGCCAAGATCTGGGCCGGGAAAAACTGTTTTTT. Residues: CASSQDLGREKLFF.